These 26 T cell receptor beta chains were all obtained from the same sample, sequenced in a study of T cells after posttransplantation cyclophosphamide. The assay was immunoSEQ multiplex PCR, and TCRdb's table has in-frame clones only and misses some. The sample is made up of about 39,000 clones, none counted only once. Sequencing input: PBMCs. These TCRs come from a woman in her forties or fifties in good health and a related stem cell transplant donor.

This clone was detected many times. The chain is built from TRBV4-1 and TRBJ1-2, with TRBD1 as a possible D gene (6 bases). Per germline, CDR1 MGHRA and CDR2 YSYEKL. V dropped 4 bases and J dropped 4 bases, with 16 bases sitting between them. The CDR3 spans 15 residues. The CDR3 region has the DNA TGCGCCAGCAGCCCATTGGACAGAGAAGCCTATGGCTACACCTTC. Encoded protein: CASSPLDREAYGYTF.

At least ten counts were recorded for this clone. The chain has TRBV19 and TRBJ1-4, with D unclear. Trimming removed 3 bases at V and 5 bases at J, with 13 bases between. The germline V gene has CDR1 LNHDA and CDR2 SQIVND (reference sequence). The CDR3 loop spans 15 amino acids. The chain's CDR3 is CASSIFPGQNEKLFF. DNA of the CDR3: TGTGCCAGTAGTATTTTTCCAGGTCAGAATGAAAAACTGTTTTTT. The whole variable domain, filled in from reference TRBV19 and TRBJ1-4, reads DGGITQSPKYLFRKEGQNVTLSCEQNLNHDAMYWYRQDPGQGLRLIYYSQIVNDFQKGDIAEGYSVSREKKESFPLTVTSAQKNPTAFYLCASSIFPGQNEKLFFGSGTQLSVL.

This rearrangement joins TRBV27 to TRBJ2-3, with a weak D call TRBD1 (6 bases). V was trimmed by 6 bases and J by 3 bases, leaving 13 bases between them. CDR3 length: 14 residues. Germline lookup yields CDR1 MNHEY and CDR2 SMNVEV (reference sequence). The CDR3 region has the DNA TGTGCCAGCAGATCAGGGGACCGAACAGATACGCAGTATTTT. Translation: CASRSGDRTDTQYF.

There are many counts of this clone. V and J are TRBV28 and TRBJ2-1; 12 bases align to TRBD2. J was trimmed by 6 bases and V by 5 bases; bases with no gene match: 5. The CDR3 totals 15 residues. Per germline, CDR1 MDHEN and CDR2 SYDVKM. CDR3 DNA: TGTGCCAGCAGTCCTAGCGGGGGGGCGGTCAATGAGCAGTTCTTC. Translated, it gives CASSPSGGAVNEQFF.

The chain employs TRBV5-1 and TRBJ2-5, with 9 positions matching TRBD2. This CDR3 has 16 residues. The J segment lost 2 bases and the V segment lost 5 bases, leaving 10 bases of the junction unmatched. Per the germline V gene, CDR1 is SGHRS and CDR2 is YFSETQ. The CDR3 protein is CASSSVSGGLQETQYF. CDR3 DNA sequence: TGCGCCAGCAGTTCTGTTAGCGGGGGCCTGCAAGAGACCCAGTACTTC.

In its sample, this clone was seen many times. The V gene is TRBV4-1, the J gene TRBJ1-2; D is undetermined. Trimming left V 1 base short and J 8 bases short, with 14 bases between. Germline V gene data show CDR1 as MGHRA and CDR2 as YSYEKL. The CDR3 has 14 amino acids. The DNA for the CDR3 is TGCGCCAGCAGCCAAGGTTCCCGGGCGGGGGGCTACACCTTC. This codes for CASSQGSRAGGYTF.

In its sample, this clone was seen many times. The chain carries TRBV5-1 and TRBJ2-1; 9 nucleotides match TRBD2. CDR3 length: 15 residues. Looked up from germline, CDR1 is SGHRS and CDR2 is YFSETQ. The J segment lost 9 bases and the V segment lost 0 bases, leaving 7 bases of the junction unmatched. This CDR3 is CASSLASGAAGEQFF. The CDR3 bases are TGCGCCAGCAGCTTGGCTAGCGGGGCCGCCGGTGAGCAGTTCTTC.

There are many counts of this clone. The chain uses TRBV7-9 and TRBJ2-3, with 9 bases aligning to TRBD2. The CDR3 extends over 15 amino acids. From germline, CDR1 is SEHNR and CDR2 FQNEAQ (reference sequence). Trimming took 6 bases from V and 3 from J; bases not matched to a gene: 7. The CDR3 sequence: CASRAGGEGTDTQYF. CDR3 nucleotide sequence: TGTGCCAGCAGGGCGGGGGGGGAAGGAACAGATACGCAGTATTTT.

This clone has at least ten counts. An end of the junction does not agree with germline; a read error may underlie this. V usage is TRBV18 and J usage is TRBJ1-5, with D unresolved. The V gene's germline CDR1 is KGHSH and CDR2 LQKENI. The CDR3 runs to 13 residues. The CDR3: CASSPPGDQPQHF. In DNA, the CDR3 is TGTGCCAGCTCCCCACCCGGAGATCAGCCCCAGCATTTT.

This clone was found many times. The rearrangement joins TRBV5-1 to TRBJ2-7, with 12 positions matching TRBD1. The V segment lost 4 bases and the J segment 6 bases; nucleotides outside the gene matches: 8. There are 15 residues in the CDR3. Germline lookup yields CDR1 SGHRS and CDR2 YFSETQ. CDR3 bases: TGCGCCAGCAGCCCGGGGGACAGGGGGCCGGGCGAGCAGTACTTC. Amino acids: CASSPGDRGPGEQYF.

This clone was seen repeatedly, ten times or more. The chain couples TRBV7-9 to TRBJ2-1; 13 bases are a match to TRBD2. The V gene end was trimmed by 3 bases and the J gene end by 8 bases; junction bases not matched to a gene: 7. Germline-derived CDR1 and CDR2 are SEHNR and FQNEAQ (reference sequence). This CDR3 spans 16 amino acids. Here the CDR3 reads CASSLPGLAGEDEQFF. DNA of the CDR3: TGTGCCAGCAGCTTGCCTGGACTAGCGGGGGAGGATGAGCAGTTCTTC. The entire variable domain, with the rest obtained from reference TRBV7-9 and TRBJ2-1, is as follows: DTGVSQNPRHKITKRGQNVTFRCDPISEHNRLYWYRQTLGQGPEFLTYFQNEAQLEKSRLLSDRFSAERPKGSFSTLEIQRTEQGDSAMYLCASSLPGLAGEDEQFFGPGTRLTVL.

This clone came up many times. The chain has TRBV15 and TRBJ2-7; 8 nucleotides line up with TRBD1. Germline V gene lookup returns CDR1 LNHNV and CDR2 YYDKDF (reference sequence). After removal of 3 bases from V and 6 bases from J, the junction contained 7 bases not matched to a gene. This CDR3 region has 14 residues. CDR3 sequence: CATSSVTGVPEQYF. CDR3 DNA sequence: TGTGCCACCAGCAGCGTGACAGGGGTCCCCGAGCAGTACTTC.

This clone was recorded many times. The chain combines TRBV5-4 with TRBJ2-5, with TRBD2 matching 8 bases. The J segment lost 1 base and the V segment lost 5 bases, leaving 10 bases of the junction unmatched. Germline CDR1 SGHNT, CDR2 YYREEE (reference sequence). The CDR3 sequence is 16 residues long. This chain's CDR3 is CASSPGASGRQETQYF. DNA of the CDR3: TGTGCCAGCAGTCCCGGGGCTAGCGGGCGCCAAGAGACCCAGTACTTC.

This clone was seen many times. The chain recombines TRBV5-1 with TRBJ1-3; possibly TRBD1 for D (5 bases). The CDR3 has 17 amino acids. Trimming removed 0 bases at V and 0 bases at J, with 13 bases between. Germline CDR1 and CDR2: SGHRS and YFSETQ. The CDR3 DNA follows: TGCGCCAGCAGCTTGGCCGGCAGGGTTGGCTCTGGAAACACCATATATTTT. This gives the protein CASSLAGRVGSGNTIYF.

Ten or more counts support this clone. The DNA for the CDR3 is TGTGCCAGCTCCCGAGACAGGGGGCATGAAAAACTGTTTTTT. Residues: CASSRDRGHEKLFF. The chain is built from TRBV18 and TRBJ1-4; 10 bases match TRBD1. The CDR3 contains 14 residues. Trimming took 6 bases from V and 6 from J; bases not matched to a gene: 4. CDR1 is KGHSH and CDR2 is LQKENI in the germline V gene. The complete variable domain, with remaining parts taken from reference TRBV18 and TRBJ1-4, reads NAGVMQNPRHLVRRRGQEARLRCSPMKGHSHVYWYRQLPEEGLKFMVYLQKENIIDESGMPKERFSAEFPKEGPSILRIQQVVRGDSAAYFCASSRDRGHEKLFFGSGTQLSVL.

This clone came up many times. The chain employs TRBV28 and TRBJ1-6, with D possibly TRBD1 on 6 matching bases. The germline CDR1 and CDR2 sequences are MDHEN and SYDVKM. The CDR3 is made up of 14 amino acids. Trimming pared 5 bases from V and 9 bases from J, leaving 14 bases between. CDR3 protein: CASSPGQISSPLHF. The CDR3 nucleotides are TGTGCCAGCAGTCCCGGACAGATTTCTTCACCCCTCCACTTT.

The sample holds many counts of this clone. The chain has TRBV10-3 and TRBJ1-2, with D hard to call. The CDR3 extends over 15 amino acids. Germline V gene data show CDR1 as ENHRY and CDR2 as SYGVKD. The V gene lost 2 bases and the J gene lost 4 bases, with 14 bases spanning the gap. DNA of the CDR3: TGTGCCATCAGTGAGAGGAGGGATCTTAGCTATGGCTACACCTTC. Its translation: CAISERRDLSYGYTF.

This clone was seen repeatedly, ten times or more. The V gene is TRBV5-6, the J gene TRBJ1-2; D ambiguous. The V end was cut by 1 base, the J end by 6 bases, with 7 bases between. The CDR3 runs 12 residues. Germline V gene lookup returns CDR1 SGHDT and CDR2 YYEEEE. CDR3: CASSLIANGYTF. Written as DNA, the CDR3 is TGTGCCAGCAGCTTGATAGCCAATGGCTACACCTTC.

This clone has ten or more counts. The chain has TRBV18 and TRBJ1-2; TRBD1 matches 9 bases. Germline-derived CDR1 and CDR2 are KGHSH and LQKENI. Trimming at V came to 2 bases and at J to 8 bases, leaving 9 bases not matched to a gene. The CDR3 is made up of 15 amino acids. The CDR3 sequence is CASSPAGTGQKGYTF. The CDR3 nucleotides read TGTGCCAGCTCACCAGCCGGGACAGGGCAAAAAGGCTACACCTTC.

The table lists this clone with many counts. The chain recombines TRBV28 with TRBJ2-7, with no clear D. The CDR3 loop spans 16 amino acids. Trimming shortened V by 3 bases and J by 1 base, and 16 bases separated the two germline ends. The germline CDR1 and CDR2 sequences are MDHEN and SYDVKM. The CDR3 spells CASSFHLGELSYEQYF. The DNA for the CDR3 is TGTGCCAGCAGTTTTCATCTGGGCGAGCTTTCCTACGAGCAGTACTTC.

This clone was recorded many times. The genes are TRBV30 and TRBJ1-3; possible D gene TRBD1, 6 bases. Germline CDR1 reads GTSNPN; CDR2 reads SVGIG (reference sequence). CDR3 size: 12 residues. V lost 5 bases, J lost 4 bases, and 9 bases lay in between. CDR3 coding DNA: TGTGCCTGGGGACAGTTAGGAAACACCATATATTTT. This encodes CAWGQLGNTIYF.

This clone has ten or more counts. The V gene is TRBV7-9, the J gene TRBJ1-5, with no clear D. Germline V gene lookup returns CDR1 SEHNR and CDR2 FQNEAQ (reference sequence). V gave up 1 base and J gave up 1 base, with 11 bases separating them. CDR3 length: 16 residues. The CDR3 DNA sequence: TGTGCCAGCAGCTTAGTTACGAGCCTAAGCAATCAGCCCCAGCATTTT. Protein sequence: CASSLVTSLSNQPQHF.

This clone came up many times. The chain uses TRBV9 and TRBJ1-4; D perhaps matches TRBD1 (5 bases). Per the germline V gene, CDR1 is SGDLS and CDR2 is YYNGEE. This CDR3 has 16 amino acids. The germline V and J ends were trimmed by 4 bases and 0 bases, with 13 bases remaining between them. Written as DNA, the CDR3 is TGTGCCAGCAGCCGCCTGGGGGGGTCAACTAATGAAAAACTGTTTTTT. It yields the protein CASSRLGGSTNEKLFF.

This clone was recorded many times. This sequence joins TRBV28 and TRBJ1-2; TRBD1 matches at 7 bases. V lost 6 bases, J lost 4 bases, and 8 bases stayed unmatched. The CDR3 sequence is 14 residues long. Germline assignment: CDR1 MDHEN and CDR2 SYDVKM. The CDR3 region has the DNA TGTGCCAGCAGCCTGAGGGACAGCTCCTATGGCTACACCTTC. Translating gives CASSLRDSSYGYTF.

This clone showed up many times. In DNA, the CDR3 is TGTGCCAGCAGCTCCAAATCGACCGGGGGGGGAACTGAAGCTTTCTTT. Translating gives CASSSKSTGGGTEAFF. This chain joins TRBV9 and TRBJ1-1; D might be TRBD1 (5 bases). V gave up 4 bases and J gave up 5 bases, with 21 bases separating them. The germline V gene encodes CDR1 SGDLS and CDR2 YYNGEE. CDR3 length: 16 amino acids.

This clone was seen repeatedly, ten times or more. This rearrangement joins TRBV27 to TRBJ1-2; a weak D match, TRBD1 (5 bases). From germline, CDR1 is MNHEY and CDR2 SMNVEV (reference sequence). The CDR3 is made up of 13 amino acids. The CDR3, as DNA: TGTGCTAGCGGGAGGGGCCCTAACTATGGCTACACCTTC. This encodes CASGRGPNYGYTF.